This T cell receptor beta chain derives from a study of cytomegalovirus exposure and HLA in healthy donors. Whole-study findings and limits: In vitro testing confirmed a few CMV-associated chains as specific for CMV antigens. Later, an analysis found that TCR clusters from the first cohort tended to co-occur in the 120 or so validation repertoires. The majority of TCR sequences were rare, yet some public TCRs appeared in many donors.

This clone has a single count. No antigen is known for it. Produced via immunoSEQ multiplex PCR; TCRdb's table is partial and in-frame only. This table has some 120,000 clones, about 88% appearing once. While the first cohort had several hundred subjects, the donors belonged to the separate validation cohort of about 120 subjects. The CDR3 is made up of 14 amino acids. The ends were cut back, 4 bases at V and 11 bases at J, with 21 bases in the middle. The V gene's germline CDR1 is SGHRS and CDR2 YFSETQ. The V gene is TRBV5-1, the J gene TRBJ1-1, with D uncertain. Sequencing was performed on PBMCs. The sequence was obtained from a woman aged 18-29 years in good health and CMV-seronegative. CDR3 region: CASSPIGPFGLAFF. CDR3 sequence (DNA): TGCGCCAGCAGCCCAATTGGTCCGTTCGGTCTGGCTTTCTTT. Together with reference TRBV5-1 and TRBJ1-1, the CDR3 gives the full variable domain: KAGVTQTPRYLIKTRGQQVTLSCSPISGHRSVSWYQQTPGQGLQFLFEYFSETQRNKGNFPGRFSGRQFSNSRSEMNVSTLELGDSALYLCASSPIGPFGLAFFGQGTRLTVV.